A selection of T cell receptor beta chains follows, all from one sample in a study of radiotherapy plus CTLA-4 blockade in lung cancer. Measured with immunoSEQ multiplex PCR; TCRdb has only the in-frame clones, and not every one. The table lists about 49,000 clones, approximately 76% of them singletons. The material sequenced was peripheral blood, taken from a patient treated with radiotherapy plus ipilimumab. These receptors originate from a human donor with non-small cell lung cancer who had stable disease on radiotherapy plus ipilimumab. Each CDR3 is given with its conserved first and last residue. Fields, in order: CDR3 DNA, CDR3 protein, V gene, clone size, J gene, D gene. D genes are given only for firm matches. The size of a clone is reported for some rows only, either as once, few or many, or as a class for expanded clones.

CDR3nt: TGTGCCAGCAGCCACGTTGTGGGAGATACGCAGTATTTT
CDR3aa: CASSHVVGDTQYF
v_gene: TRBV7-8
abundance: once
j_gene: TRBJ2-3
d_gene: .

CDR3nt: TGTGCCAGCAGCTTAGTTAGGGAATACTACAATGAGCAGTTCTTC
CDR3aa: CASSLVREYYNEQFF
v_gene: TRBV7-9
abundance: many
j_gene: TRBJ2-1
d_gene: .

CDR3nt: TGCGCCAGCAGCCAAGGGGGGGGCCCCACAGATACGCAGTATTTT
CDR3aa: CASSQGGGPTDTQYF
v_gene: TRBV4-3
abundance: .
j_gene: TRBJ2-3
d_gene: .

CDR3nt: TGTGCCTGGAGAGTAAACAGGGTCCCCTATAATTCACCCCTCCACTTT
CDR3aa: CAWRVNRVPYNSPLHF
v_gene: TRBV30
abundance: .
j_gene: TRBJ1-6
d_gene: .

CDR3nt: TGTGCCAGCAAAGAAACAGGGGGCGCTGGGGCCAACGTCCTGACTTTC
CDR3aa: CASKETGGAGANVLTF
v_gene: TRBV2
abundance: .
j_gene: TRBJ2-6
d_gene: TRBD1

CDR3nt: TGTGCCAGCAGTTACTCCGGGACGGAGCAGCCCCAGCATTTT
CDR3aa: CASSYSGTEQPQHF
v_gene: TRBV6-6
abundance: .
j_gene: TRBJ1-5
d_gene: .

CDR3nt: TGTGCCAGCAGCTTGTTGGGACAGGGCTCTGGAAACACCATATATTTT
CDR3aa: CASSLLGQGSGNTIYF
v_gene: TRBV5-4
abundance: .
j_gene: TRBJ1-3
d_gene: TRBD1

CDR3nt: TGTGCCTGGAGCCCGGGACAGGGGGGATCTGAAGCTTTCTTT
CDR3aa: CAWSPGQGGSEAFF
v_gene: TRBV30
abundance: .
j_gene: TRBJ1-1
d_gene: TRBD1

CDR3nt: TGTGCCAGCTCACCCGATATAGGACAGGGATCGCACGAGCAGTACTTC
CDR3aa: CASSPDIGQGSHEQYF
v_gene: TRBV18
abundance: few
j_gene: TRBJ2-7
d_gene: TRBD1

CDR3nt: TGTGCCAGCAGCCAACGTGGCAGGGGAAACACCGGGGAGCTGTTTTTT
CDR3aa: CASSQRGRGNTGELFF
v_gene: TRBV16
abundance: .
j_gene: TRBJ2-2
d_gene: .

CDR3nt: TGCAGCGTTGCGGCCCAGACAGGGTCTGGCTACACCTTC
CDR3aa: CSVAAQTGSGYTF
v_gene: TRBV29-1
abundance: .
j_gene: TRBJ1-2
d_gene: TRBD1

CDR3nt: TGTGCCAGTAGGGCCCCCAAGATCGGGCGAGGCACTGAAGCTTTCTTT
CDR3aa: CASRAPKIGRGTEAFF
v_gene: TRBV19
abundance: .
j_gene: TRBJ1-1
d_gene: .

CDR3nt: TGTGCCAGCAGTTTACAAGGACTAGCAGGGGGGCCGTTTACCTACAATGAGCAGTTCTTC
CDR3aa: CASSLQGLAGGPFTYNEQFF
v_gene: TRBV27
abundance: .
j_gene: TRBJ2-1
d_gene: .

CDR3nt: TGTGCCAGCAGAAGACAGGGGATTGACAAAAACATTCAGTACTTC
CDR3aa: CASRRQGIDKNIQYF
v_gene: TRBV2
abundance: once
j_gene: TRBJ2-4
d_gene: TRBD1

CDR3nt: TGTGCCAGCAGCTTAGGGAATAGCAATCAGCCCCAGCATTTT
CDR3aa: CASSLGNSNQPQHF
v_gene: TRBV7-9
abundance: .
j_gene: TRBJ1-5
d_gene: .

CDR3nt: TGCGCCAGCAGCTCCCGACAGGTCGCGAACACCGGGGAGCTGTTTTTT
CDR3aa: CASSSRQVANTGELFF
v_gene: TRBV5-1
abundance: .
j_gene: TRBJ2-2
d_gene: .

CDR3nt: TGCGCCAGCAGCTTGGTGTACAGACAGGGGAACACTGAAGCTTTCTTT
CDR3aa: CASSLVYRQGNTEAFF
v_gene: TRBV5-1
abundance: .
j_gene: TRBJ1-1
d_gene: TRBD1

CDR3nt: TGTGCCAGCAGCCCCAGGGGGATGGCTAATGAAAAACTGTTTTTT
CDR3aa: CASSPRGMANEKLFF
v_gene: TRBV5-8
abundance: few
j_gene: TRBJ1-4
d_gene: TRBD1

CDR3nt: TGTGCCAGTAGGTTACAGGATCCAACTAATGAAAAACTGTTTTTT
CDR3aa: CASRLQDPTNEKLFF
v_gene: TRBV19
abundance: once
j_gene: TRBJ1-4
d_gene: .

CDR3nt: TGTGCCAGCAGCTCCGCCAGGGGTACATCTGGAAACACCATATATTTT
CDR3aa: CASSSARGTSGNTIYF
v_gene: TRBV7-2
abundance: .
j_gene: TRBJ1-3
d_gene: .

CDR3nt: TGTGCCTATGACTCGACAGCCAAAAACATTCAGTACTTC
CDR3aa: CAYDSTAKNIQYF
v_gene: TRBV30
abundance: once
j_gene: TRBJ2-4
d_gene: .

CDR3nt: TGTGCCAGTAGTAGGTTTCTTGATAATTCACCCCTCCACTTT
CDR3aa: CASSRFLDNSPLHF
v_gene: TRBV19
abundance: .
j_gene: TRBJ1-6
d_gene: .

CDR3nt: TGTGCCAGCAGACTGACGGGGGTCCACGAGCAGTACTTC
CDR3aa: CASRLTGVHEQYF
v_gene: TRBV5-8
abundance: .
j_gene: TRBJ2-7
d_gene: .

CDR3nt: TGTGCCAGCAGGCTGCCCGGGCCCTTATCCGGCTACACCTTC
CDR3aa: CASRLPGPLSGYTF
v_gene: TRBV28
abundance: .
j_gene: TRBJ1-2
d_gene: .

CDR3nt: TGTGCCAGTAGTCCAAGACAGGGGGCGAACACTGAAGCTTTCTTT
CDR3aa: CASSPRQGANTEAFF
v_gene: TRBV19
abundance: once
j_gene: TRBJ1-1
d_gene: TRBD1

CDR3nt: TGTGCCAGCAGCTCCCATTCGACAGGGACGAAAGAGACCCAGTACTTC
CDR3aa: CASSSHSTGTKETQYF
v_gene: TRBV7-9
abundance: .
j_gene: TRBJ2-5
d_gene: TRBD1

CDR3nt: TGTGCCAGCAGCTTAACGACTGTTGTCTCTGGAAACACCATATATTTT
CDR3aa: CASSLTTVVSGNTIYF
v_gene: TRBV7-2
abundance: .
j_gene: TRBJ1-3
d_gene: .

CDR3nt: TGTGCCAGCAGCTCCGGGGCGGGGGGCGGCAATCAGCCCCAGCATTTT
CDR3aa: CASSSGAGGGNQPQHF
v_gene: TRBV7-9
abundance: .
j_gene: TRBJ1-5
d_gene: .

CDR3nt: TGCGCCAGCAGCCCGCGACAGGGAGGGGGAAACATTCAGTACTTC
CDR3aa: CASSPRQGGGNIQYF
v_gene: TRBV5-1
abundance: .
j_gene: TRBJ2-4
d_gene: .

CDR3nt: TGTGCCAGCAGTCAAACGGATCTCTCGTCGGCTTTCTTT
CDR3aa: CASSQTDLSSAFF
v_gene: TRBV28
abundance: .
j_gene: TRBJ1-1
d_gene: .

CDR3nt: TGTGCCAGCAGGGGGGACTTGGGGGATTACGAGCAGTACTTC
CDR3aa: CASRGDLGDYEQYF
v_gene: TRBV2
abundance: .
j_gene: TRBJ2-7
d_gene: .